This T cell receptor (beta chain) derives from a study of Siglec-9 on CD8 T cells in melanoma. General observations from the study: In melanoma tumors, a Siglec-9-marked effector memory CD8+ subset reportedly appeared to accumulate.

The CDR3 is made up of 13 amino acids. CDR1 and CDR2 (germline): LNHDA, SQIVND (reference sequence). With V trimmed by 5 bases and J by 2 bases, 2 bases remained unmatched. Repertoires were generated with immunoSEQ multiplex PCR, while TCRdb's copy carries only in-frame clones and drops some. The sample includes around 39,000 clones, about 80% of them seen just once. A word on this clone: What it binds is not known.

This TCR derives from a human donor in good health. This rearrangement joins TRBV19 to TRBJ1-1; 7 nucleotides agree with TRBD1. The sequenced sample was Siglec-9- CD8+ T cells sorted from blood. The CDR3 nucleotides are TGTGCCAGTAGTTCAGGGGGAAACACTGAAGCTTTCTTT. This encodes CASSSGGNTEAFF.